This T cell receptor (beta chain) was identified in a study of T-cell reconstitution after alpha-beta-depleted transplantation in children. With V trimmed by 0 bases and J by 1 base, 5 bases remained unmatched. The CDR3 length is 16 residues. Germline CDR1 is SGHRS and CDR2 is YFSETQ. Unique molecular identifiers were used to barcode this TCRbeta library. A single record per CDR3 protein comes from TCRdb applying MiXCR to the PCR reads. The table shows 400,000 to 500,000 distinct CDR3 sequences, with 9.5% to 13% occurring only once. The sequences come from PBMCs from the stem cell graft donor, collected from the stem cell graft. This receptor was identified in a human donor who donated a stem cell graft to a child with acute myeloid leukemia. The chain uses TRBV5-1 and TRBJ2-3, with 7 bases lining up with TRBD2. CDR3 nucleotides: TGCGCCAGCAGCTTGGCGGCTAGCGGTCGCACAGATACGCAGTATTTT. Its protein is CASSLAASGRTDTQYF.